These T cell receptor beta chains were read from a single sample in a study of T-cell memory formation after mild COVID-19. In TCRdb, the 5' RACE reads were re-called with MiXCR into one record per CDR3 protein. The sample holds around 440,000 distinct CDR3 sequences, 15% to 20% seen once. The sample was PBMCs or a T cell subset sorted from them (not recorded which). These receptors were obtained from an adult woman who had mild COVID-19 (a few samples of this study predate the infection). Cell type and time point are not known. Both conserved end residues are part of each CDR3. The order of the fields is J gene, clone size, V gene, D gene, CDR3 protein, CDR3 DNA. A D gene is named only where the DNA matches it firmly. Clone size, where shown, is once, few, many, or a class for clones that have expanded.

>TRBJ2-5|NA|TRBV20-1|NA
CSASRDLAIQETQYF
TGCAGTGCTAGTCGGGACCTGGCTATACAAGAGACCCAGTACTTC
>TRBJ2-5|NA|TRBV7-2|NA
CASSRMGVRQETQYF
TGTGCCAGCAGTAGAATGGGGGTGAGGCAAGAGACCCAGTACTTC
>TRBJ1-5|few|TRBV12-3/TRBV12-4|NA
CASSHGSNQPQHF
TGTGCCAGCAGCCACGGGAGTAATCAGCCCCAGCATTTT
>TRBJ1-1|few|TRBV11-1|NA
CASSLGDITAFF
TGTGCCAGCAGCTTAGGCGACATAACAGCTTTCTTT
>TRBJ2-5|few|TRBV7-7|TRBD2
CASSSGTSGSQETQYF
TGTGCTAGCAGCTCGGGGACTAGCGGGAGCCAAGAGACCCAGTACTTC
>TRBJ2-1|few|TRBV20-1|NA
CSASSRDGYNEQFF
TGCAGTGCTAGTTCCCGGGACGGGTACAATGAGCAGTTCTTC
>TRBJ2-7|many|TRBV4-2|NA
CASSQVAELSYEQYF
TGTGCCAGCAGCCAAGTGGCGGAACTATCCTACGAGCAGTACTTC
>TRBJ2-1|few|TRBV12-3/TRBV12-4|NA
CASSLGPNLGGNLYNEQFF
TGTGCCAGCAGTTTGGGACCCAACCTTGGGGGGAACTTGTACAATGAGCAGTTCTTC
>TRBJ1-1|NA|TRBV25-1|NA
CASRTPPGPGPEAFF
TGTGCCAGCAGAACCCCCCCTGGCCCAGGGCCTGAAGCTTTCTTT
>TRBJ2-1|NA|TRBV19|TRBD1
CASRVTGGTYEQFF
TGTGCCAGTAGGGTGACAGGGGGCACGTATGAGCAGTTCTTC
>TRBJ2-5|NA|TRBV29-1|TRBD1
CSVDRGRQETQYF
TGCAGCGTTGACAGGGGGCGACAAGAGACCCAGTACTTC
>TRBJ2-5|NA|TRBV29-1|TRBD1
CSVNPSGQPQETQYF
TGCAGCGTTAACCCATCGGGACAGCCCCAAGAGACCCAGTACTTC
>TRBJ2-7|many|TRBV7-9|TRBD2
CASSPWDRGAGGSYEQYF
TGTGCCAGCAGCCCATGGGACAGAGGAGCGGGAGGGTCCTACGAGCAGTACTTC
>TRBJ1-5|NA|TRBV7-8|TRBD1
CASSLAYFTGGAPSNQPQHF
TGTGCCAGCAGCTTAGCCTATTTTACAGGGGGCGCCCCTAGCAATCAGCCCCAGCATTTT
>TRBJ1-5|NA|TRBV6-2/TRBV6-3|NA
CASSYSQRGGQPQHF
TGTGCCAGCAGTTACTCCCAGCGGGGGGGTCAGCCCCAGCATTTT
>TRBJ1-1|few|TRBV20-1|TRBD1
CSARDLLRQGKGTEAFF
TGCAGTGCTAGAGATCTCTTAAGACAGGGGAAAGGTACTGAAGCTTTCTTT
>TRBJ1-4|NA|TRBV5-5|TRBD1
CASSLDPGQGYEKLFF
TGTGCCAGCAGCTTGGACCCGGGACAGGGGTACGAAAAACTGTTTTTT
>TRBJ2-7|NA|TRBV2|TRBD2
CASSGGKLAAYEQYF
TGTGCCAGCAGTGGTGGGAAACTAGCGGCTTACGAGCAGTACTTC
>TRBJ1-1|few|TRBV7-9|NA
CASEREQRGNTEAFF
TGTGCCAGCGAGAGGGAGCAACGAGGGAACACTGAAGCTTTCTTT
>TRBJ1-1|NA|TRBV20-1|NA
CSARGEPATEAFF
TGCAGTGCTAGAGGGGAGCCCGCCACTGAAGCTTTCTTT
>TRBJ2-1|NA|TRBV5-6|NA
CASSLGFQPEQFF
TGTGCCAGCAGCTTGGGGTTCCAGCCTGAGCAGTTCTTC
>TRBJ1-2|NA|TRBV20-1|NA
CSARVQGRVLHGYGYTF
TGCAGTGCTCGAGTTCAGGGGCGCGTGCTCCATGGCTATGGCTACACCTTC
>TRBJ1-3|few|TRBV6-5|TRBD1
CASSSQTGAGNTIYF
TGTGCCAGCAGTTCTCAGACAGGGGCTGGAAACACCATATATTTT
>TRBJ1-1|few|TRBV5-1|TRBD1
CASSARGDYAEAFF
TGCGCCAGCAGCGCCAGGGGGGATTACGCTGAAGCTTTCTTT
>TRBJ2-5|NA|TRBV3-1|NA
CASSLDGGQETQYF
TGTGCCAGCAGCCTTGACGGGGGCCAAGAGACCCAGTACTTC
>TRBJ2-4|NA|TRBV28|NA
CASSARPPGLAKNIQYF
TGTGCCAGCAGTGCCCGTCCTCCCGGGCTAGCCAAAAACATTCAGTACTTC
>TRBJ2-2|NA|TRBV29-1|NA
CSVVGPDRELFF
TGCAGCGTTGTAGGCCCCGACCGGGAGCTGTTTTTT
>TRBJ2-3|NA|TRBV7-2|NA
CASSVTRVGRTDTQYF
TGTGCCAGCAGCGTGACCAGGGTAGGACGCACAGATACGCAGTATTTT
>TRBJ1-4|many|TRBV4-1|NA
CASSQAPHRSTNEKLFF
TGCGCCAGCAGCCAGGCTCCTCACAGGTCAACTAATGAAAAACTGTTTTTT
>TRBJ2-5|NA|TRBV24-1|TRBD1
CATSDWDRGETQYF
TGTGCCACCAGTGATTGGGACAGGGGGGAGACCCAGTACTTC
>TRBJ1-2|NA|TRBV10-3|TRBD1
CAIGDSPNYGYTF
TGTGCCATCGGGGACAGCCCAAACTATGGCTACACCTTC
>TRBJ2-7|NA|TRBV30|NA
CAWSGSVEQYF
TGTGCCTGGAGTGGAAGTGTAGAGCAGTACTTC
>TRBJ1-1|NA|TRBV5-1|NA
CASSFDGVPEAFF
TGCGCCAGCAGCTTCGATGGGGTCCCTGAAGCTTTCTTT
>TRBJ1-1|many|TRBV27|TRBD1
CASSSRDRGLMNTEAFF
TGTGCCAGCAGTTCCCGGGACAGGGGATTAATGAACACTGAAGCTTTCTTT
>TRBJ2-5|few|TRBV11-2|NA
CASSFRGGEVETQYF
TGTGCCAGCAGCTTCCGAGGGGGTGAGGTAGAGACCCAGTACTTC
>TRBJ1-1|NA|TRBV29-1|NA
CSAGGGNTEAFF
TGCAGCGCCGGGGGTGGGAACACTGAAGCTTTCTTT
>TRBJ1-1|NA|TRBV24-1|NA
CATSDPGQMKTRGAFF
TGTGCCACCAGTGACCCCGGACAGATGAAAACGCGGGGAGCTTTCTTT
>TRBJ2-3|many|TRBV4-3|TRBD2
CASSQDLAGGADTQYF
TGCGCCAGCAGCCAAGATTTGGCGGGAGGAGCAGATACGCAGTATTTT
>TRBJ2-2|many|TRBV6-2/TRBV6-3|NA
CASSYRGLLGTGELFF
TGTGCCAGCAGCTACAGGGGACTGCTAGGGACCGGGGAGCTGTTTTTT
>TRBJ1-5|NA|TRBV7-8|NA
CASGTPSNQPQHF
TGTGCCAGCGGGACACCTAGCAATCAGCCCCAGCATTTT
>TRBJ2-1|once|TRBV20-1|TRBD2
CSARGLAGLSYNEQFF
TGCAGTGCCCGGGGACTAGCGGGCCTCTCCTACAATGAGCAGTTCTTC
>TRBJ1-1|few|TRBV15|TRBD1
CATSRDYGPAQGAAATEAFF
TGTGCCACCAGCAGAGATTACGGACCGGCTCAGGGGGCTGCGGCCACTGAAGCTTTCTTT
>TRBJ1-2|NA|TRBV6-6|NA
CASSYSTQGNYGYTF
TGTGCCAGCAGTTACTCGACGCAGGGTAACTATGGCTACACCTTC
>TRBJ2-6|NA|TRBV9|TRBD1
CASRSWGRGQANVLTF
TGTGCCAGCAGATCTTGGGGCAGGGGGCAGGCCAACGTCCTGACTTTC